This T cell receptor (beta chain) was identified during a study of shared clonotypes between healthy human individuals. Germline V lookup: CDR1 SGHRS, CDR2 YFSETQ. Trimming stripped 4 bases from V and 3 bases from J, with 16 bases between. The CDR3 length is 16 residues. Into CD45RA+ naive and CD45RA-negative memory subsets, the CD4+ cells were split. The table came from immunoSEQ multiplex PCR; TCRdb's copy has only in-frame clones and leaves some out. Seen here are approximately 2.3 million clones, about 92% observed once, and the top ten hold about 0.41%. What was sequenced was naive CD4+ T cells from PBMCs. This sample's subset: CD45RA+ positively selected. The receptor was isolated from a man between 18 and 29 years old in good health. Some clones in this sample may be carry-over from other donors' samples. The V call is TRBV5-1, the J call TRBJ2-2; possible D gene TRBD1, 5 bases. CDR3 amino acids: CASSIATGSDTGELFF. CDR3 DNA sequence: TGCGCCAGCAGCATAGCCACAGGTTCGGACACCGGGGAGCTGTTTTTT.